This T cell receptor beta chain was documented in a study of chronic HIV infection and antiretroviral therapy. This clonotype was seen repeatedly, ten times or more. CDR1 and CDR2 from the germline V gene are DFQATT and SNEGSKA (reference sequence). Trimming left V 5 bases short and J 3 bases short, with 17 bases between. The CDR3 covers 14 residues. TCRdb independently ran MiXCR on the 5' RACE reads; one entry per CDR3 protein. The sample consists of 39,000 or so distinct CDR3 sequences, roughly 8.2% of them appearing once. V gene TRBV20-1 combines with J gene TRBJ2-7; weak D call: TRBD2 (6 bases). The origin of this receptor is an adult who had HIV and had not received antiretroviral therapy, or was an uninfected healthy control (not recorded which). The sample taken for sequencing was peripheral blood. The CDR3 DNA sequence: TGCAGTGCTGATGACTCCACCGGGGGCTACGAGCAGTACTTC. Translated: CSADDSTGGYEQYF.